This entry describes one TCR beta chain. Its antigen is still unknown. The CDR3 is 14 residues long. Germline V gene sequence: CDR1 SEHNR, CDR2 FQNEAQ (reference sequence). These data originate in a study of monozygotic twins with inflammatory bowel disease. Study-wide points: Distinct T cell subtypes could not be told apart.

TCRdb reprocessed the 5' RACE reads and stores each CDR3 protein as one record, lacking DNA. The sample has 300,000 to 450,000 distinct CDR3 sequences; the top ten hold 2.5% to 3%. Sequenced material: blood. V and J are TRBV7-9 and TRBJ2-1; TCRdb reports TRBD1, a call that lacks DNA to check it against. This clonotype was sampled from a human donor with ulcerative colitis or Crohn's disease, or a healthy co-twin of an affected twin (not recorded which). CDR3 residues: CASSLTSQGNEQFF.